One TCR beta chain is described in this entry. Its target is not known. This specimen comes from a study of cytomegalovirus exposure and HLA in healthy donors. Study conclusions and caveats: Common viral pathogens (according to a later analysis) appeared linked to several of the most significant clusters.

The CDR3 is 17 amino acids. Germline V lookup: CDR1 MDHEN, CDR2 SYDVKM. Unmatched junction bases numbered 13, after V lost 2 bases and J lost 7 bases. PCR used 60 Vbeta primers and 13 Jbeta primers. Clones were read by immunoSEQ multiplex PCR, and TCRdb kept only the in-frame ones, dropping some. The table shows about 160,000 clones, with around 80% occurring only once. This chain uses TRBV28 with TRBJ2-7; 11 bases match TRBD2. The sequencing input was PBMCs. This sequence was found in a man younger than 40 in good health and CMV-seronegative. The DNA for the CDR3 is TGTGCCAGCAGTTTAGGGGTAGCGGGAGGGCCGACGGGGGAGCAGTACTTC. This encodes CASSLGVAGGPTGEQYF.